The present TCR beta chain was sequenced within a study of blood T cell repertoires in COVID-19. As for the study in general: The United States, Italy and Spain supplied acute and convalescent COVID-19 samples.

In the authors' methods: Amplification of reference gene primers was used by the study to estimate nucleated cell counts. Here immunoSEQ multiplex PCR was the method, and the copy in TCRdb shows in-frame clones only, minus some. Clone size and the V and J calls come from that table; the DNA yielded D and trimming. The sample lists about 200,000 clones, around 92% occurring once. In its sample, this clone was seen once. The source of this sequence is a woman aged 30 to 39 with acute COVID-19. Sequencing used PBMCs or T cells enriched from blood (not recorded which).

CDR3 sequence reads: CASSPTSTGELFF. The DNA for the CDR3 is TGTGCCAGCAGCCCCACAAGCACCGGGGAGCTGTTTTTT. V gene TRBV14 combines with J gene TRBJ2-2; D unresolved. The V end was cut by 4 bases, the J end by 4 bases, with 7 bases between. The CDR3 loop spans 13 amino acids. The V gene's germline CDR1 is SGHDN and CDR2 FVKESK.